A selection of T cell receptor beta chains follows, all from one sample in a study of blood T cell repertoires in COVID-19. The method was immunoSEQ multiplex PCR; TCRdb's version includes in-frame clones alone and lacks a portion of them. The table lists around 200,000 clones, about 88% of them singletons. The sequencing input was peripheral blood. These TCRs come from a woman aged 80 or older with acute or convalescent COVID-19. CDR3s include the opening cysteine and the closing phenylalanine or tryptophan. A D gene is named only where the DNA matches it firmly. Clone size is shown for a subset of rows, as once, few, many or a class of expanded clone.

TRBJ2-2 TRBV4-3 - - CASSPRETGELFF TGCGCCAGCAGCCCCCGAGAGACCGGGGAGCTGTTTTTT
TRBJ2-1 TRBV7-9 - - CASSFVGKENEQFF TGTGCCAGCAGCTTCGTCGGGAAGGAAAATGAGCAGTTCTTC
TRBJ2-6 TRBV9 - TRBD1 CASSVRTGAGANVLTF TGTGCCAGCAGCGTCCGGACAGGGGCTGGGGCCAACGTCCTGACTTTC
TRBJ1-3 TRBV18 - - CASSGGRGSGNTIYF TGTGCCAGCTCCGGGGGACGAGGCTCTGGAAACACCATATATTTT
TRBJ1-2 TRBV19 - TRBD1 CASSIEGTVYGYTF TGTGCCAGTAGTATAGAGGGGACAGTCTATGGCTACACCTTC
TRBJ2-7 TRBV25-1 - - CASSRAVTYEQYF TGTGCCAGCTCCCGAGCGGTCACATACGAGCAGTACTTC
TRBJ1-2 TRBV5-6 - - CASSRGASLNLYGYTF TGTGCCAGCAGTCGGGGTGCGTCCCTAAACCTCTATGGCTACACCTTC
TRBJ1-1 TRBV6-2/TRBV6-3 - TRBD1 CASSGQANTEAFF TGTGCCAGTAGCGGACAGGCGAACACTGAAGCTTTCTTT
TRBJ2-7 TRBV28 - - CASSSYNRGGPYEQYF TGTGCCAGCAGTTCCTACAACAGGGGGGGTCCCTACGAGCAGTACTTC
TRBJ1-5 TRBV19 few - CASTNTRQDNQPQHF TGTGCCAGTACCAATACACGACAGGACAATCAGCCCCAGCATTTT
TRBJ1-2 TRBV6-5 - TRBD1 CASIWYRGISRGYTF TGTGCCAGCATCTGGTACAGGGGGATAAGTCGTGGCTACACCTTC
TRBJ2-7 TRBV5-1 - - CASSTVGSYEQYF TGCGCCAGCAGTACGGTCGGGTCCTACGAGCAGTACTTC
TRBJ1-1 TRBV11-2 - - CASSPRGRLNTEAFF TGTGCCAGCAGCCCCAGGGGCAGACTGAACACTGAAGCTTTCTTT
TRBJ2-5 TRBV7-2 - TRBD1 CASSRMGQLQETQYF TGTGCCAGCAGCCGGATGGGACAGCTCCAAGAGACCCAGTACTTC